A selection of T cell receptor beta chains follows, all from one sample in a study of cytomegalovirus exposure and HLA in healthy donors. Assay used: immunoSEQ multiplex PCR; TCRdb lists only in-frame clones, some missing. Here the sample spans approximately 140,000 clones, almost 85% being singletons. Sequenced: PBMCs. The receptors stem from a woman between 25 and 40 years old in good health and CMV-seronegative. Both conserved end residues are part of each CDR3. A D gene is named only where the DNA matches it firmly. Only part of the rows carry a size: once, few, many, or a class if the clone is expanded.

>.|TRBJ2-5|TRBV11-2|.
CASSLGASGVVSQYF
TGTGCCAGCAGCTTAGGGGCGTCAGGGGTTGTGTCCCAGTACTTC
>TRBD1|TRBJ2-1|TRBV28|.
CASRSRGRGEQFF
TGTGCCAGCAGGAGTAGGGGGCGCGGAGAGCAGTTCTTC
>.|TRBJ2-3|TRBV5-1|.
CASSFGTSTDTQYF
TGCGCCAGCAGCTTCGGGACTAGCACAGATACGCAGTATTTT
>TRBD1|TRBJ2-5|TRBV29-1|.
CSVHTDRVDETQYF
TGCAGCGTTCACACGGACAGGGTCGACGAGACCCAGTACTTC
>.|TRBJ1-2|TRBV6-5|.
CASSRSTHTNYGYTF
TGTGCCAGCAGTCGATCAACACATACTAACTATGGCTACACCTTC
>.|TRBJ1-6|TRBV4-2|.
CASSQDARGVTPLHF
TGTGCCAGCAGCCAAGATGCCAGGGGAGTAACACCCCTCCACTTT
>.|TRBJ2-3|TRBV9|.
CASSVAASRDTQYF
TGTGCCAGCAGCGTAGCCGCTAGCAGAGATACGCAGTATTTT
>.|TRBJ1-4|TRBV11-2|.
CASSSKLVTPTNEKLFF
TGTGCCAGCAGCTCAAAACTGGTGACTCCAACTAATGAAAAACTGTTTTTT
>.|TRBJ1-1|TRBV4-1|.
CASSQDGRENTEAFF
TGCGCCAGCAGCCAAGATGGACGGGAGAACACTGAAGCTTTCTTT
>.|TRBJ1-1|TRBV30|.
CAWSVSQGTEAFF
TGTGCCTGGAGTGTAAGTCAGGGGACTGAAGCTTTCTTT
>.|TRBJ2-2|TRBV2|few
CASSGVARANTGELFF
TGTGCCAGCAGTGGGGTAGCGAGAGCGAACACCGGGGAGCTGTTTTTT
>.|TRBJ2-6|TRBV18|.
CASSPRSSPLSGANVLTF
TGTGCCAGCTCACCCAGGTCCTCCCCACTCTCTGGGGCCAACGTCCTGACTTTC
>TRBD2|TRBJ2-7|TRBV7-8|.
CASIQSGGAAEQYF
TGTGCCAGCATACAGAGCGGGGGGGCCGCCGAGCAGTACTTC
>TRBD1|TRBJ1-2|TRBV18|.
CASSIDGTGYGYTF
TGTGCCAGCTCAATTGATGGGACAGGCTATGGCTACACCTTC
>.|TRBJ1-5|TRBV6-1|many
CASSEALGHRNQPQHF
TGTGCCAGCAGTGAAGCGCTTGGGCATCGCAATCAGCCCCAGCATTTT
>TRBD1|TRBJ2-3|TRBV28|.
CASSFGQGTDTQYF
TGTGCCAGCAGTTTCGGACAGGGCACAGATACGCAGTATTTT
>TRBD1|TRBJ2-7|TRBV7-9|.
CASSLTGENYEQYF
TGTGCCAGCAGCTTAACAGGGGAAAACTACGAGCAGTACTTC
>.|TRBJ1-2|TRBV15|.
CATSRDRSAIGYTF
TGTGCCACCAGCAGAGATCGGTCCGCAATCGGCTACACCTTC
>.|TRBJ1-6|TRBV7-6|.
CASSLVSGDYNSPLHF
TGTGCCAGCAGCTTAGTTTCCGGGGACTATAATTCACCCCTCCACTTT
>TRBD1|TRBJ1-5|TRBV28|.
CASSSPGQGNQPQHF
TGTGCCAGCAGTTCGCCGGGACAGGGCAATCAGCCCCAGCATTTT
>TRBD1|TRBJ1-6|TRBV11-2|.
CASSFFPGQGQNSPLHF
TGTGCCAGCAGTTTTTTTCCCGGACAGGGACAGAATTCACCCCTCCACTTT
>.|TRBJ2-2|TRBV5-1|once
CASSRLKELFF
TGCGCCAGCAGCCGGTTGAAGGAGCTGTTTTTT
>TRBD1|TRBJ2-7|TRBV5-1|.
CASSLHGRGSYEQYF
TGCGCCAGCAGCTTACATGGCAGGGGGTCCTACGAGCAGTACTTC
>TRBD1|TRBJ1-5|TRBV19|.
CASSYRGPQPQHF
TGTGCCAGTAGCTACAGGGGGCCTCAGCCCCAGCATTTT
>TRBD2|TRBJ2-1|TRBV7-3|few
CAIFLADYNEQFF
TGTGCCATCTTTCTAGCGGACTACAATGAGCAGTTCTTC
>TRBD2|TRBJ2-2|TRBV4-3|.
CASSQLAGSNTGELFF
TGCGCCAGCAGCCAACTAGCGGGTTCGAACACCGGGGAGCTGTTTTTT
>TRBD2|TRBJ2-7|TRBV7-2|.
CASSWSGGGSYEQYF
TGTGCCAGCAGCTGGTCGGGCGGGGGCTCCTACGAGCAGTACTTC
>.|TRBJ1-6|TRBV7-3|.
CASSLMADPYNSPLHF
TGTGCCAGCAGCTTAATGGCAGATCCTTATAATTCACCCCTCCACTTT
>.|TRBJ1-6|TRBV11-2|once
CASSAPGGNNSPLHF
TGTGCCAGCAGCGCCCCGGGGGGGAATAATTCACCCCTCCACTTT
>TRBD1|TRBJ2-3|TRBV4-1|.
CASSQDIDRGRTDTQYF
TGCGCCAGCAGCCAAGATATTGACAGGGGGCGAACAGATACGCAGTATTTT
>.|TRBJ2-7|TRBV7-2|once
CASSLLPGPYEQYF
TGTGCCAGCAGCTTACTCCCAGGGCCCTACGAGCAGTACTTC
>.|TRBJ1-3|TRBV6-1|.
CASSETLVGNTIYF
TGTGCCAGCAGTGAAACCCTAGTGGGAAACACCATATATTTT
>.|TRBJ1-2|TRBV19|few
CASSGGGVYGYTF
TGTGCCAGTAGTGGGGGCGGCGTATATGGCTACACCTTC
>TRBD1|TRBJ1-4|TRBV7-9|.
CASSLQTGGLTNEKLFF
TGTGCCAGCAGCTTACAGACAGGGGGCTTGACTAATGAAAAACTGTTTTTT
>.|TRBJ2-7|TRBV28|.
CASSLEPYEQYF
TGTGCCAGCAGCCTAGAGCCCTACGAGCAGTACTTC
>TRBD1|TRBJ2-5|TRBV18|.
CASSRGQGGLQETQYF
TGTGCCAGCTCACGCGGACAGGGGGGACTCCAAGAGACCCAGTACTTC
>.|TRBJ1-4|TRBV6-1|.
CASSRQAKLFF
TGTGCCAGCAGTAGACAGGCCAAACTGTTTTTT